The source of this T cell receptor (beta chain) is a study of cytomegalovirus exposure and HLA in healthy donors. The CDR3 is 15 residues long. V was cut by 6 bases and J by 3 bases, with 18 bases left in between. Germline V gene lookup returns CDR1 SGHVS and CDR2 FQNEAQ. This PCR relied on a set of 60 Vbeta primers and 13 Jbeta primers. The repertoire was sequenced with immunoSEQ multiplex PCR; TCRdb's copy has only in-frame clones and lacks some. The table includes around 150,000 clones, around 65% detected once. This rearrangement joins TRBV7-8 to TRBJ2-7; D remains ambiguous. Material for sequencing was PBMCs. The TCR was taken from a woman in her thirties in good health and CMV-seropositive. Here the CDR3 DNA reads TGTGCCAGCAGGCCGAACGCGAGCGCCTTCTACGAGCAGTACTTC. Its protein is CASRPNASAFYEQYF.